This is a list of T cell receptor beta chains from one sample in a study of T cells in localized non-small cell lung cancer. Some clones are missing from TCRdb's copy, which holds only in-frame ones; the method was immunoSEQ multiplex PCR. The sample yields about 40,000 clones, around 81% seen once. This material consisted of peripheral blood mononuclear cells, taken before any cancer treatment. The receptors derive from a male donor aged 60 or over with stage II lung adenocarcinoma. Each CDR3 is given with its conserved first and last residue.

>TRBV7-9|TRBJ2-7
CASRRQGGEQYF
>TRBV29-1|TRBJ1-5
CSVAPDSINQPQHF
>TRBV7-2|TRBJ2-3
CASSLITRGDTQYF
>TRBV27|TRBJ2-7
CASSPGAGIGYEQYF
>TRBV30|TRBJ2-7
CAWSGAGGSYEQYF
>TRBV2|TRBJ1-3
CASSESSGNTIYF
>TRBV11-2|TRBJ1-1
CASSPAGVNTEAFF
>TRBV6-5|TRBJ1-3
CASSPGFGNTIYF
>TRBV30|TRBJ2-7
CAWSVMGGSYEQYF
>TRBV10-3|TRBJ2-7
CAISLLAGPYEQYF
>TRBV5-1|TRBJ2-3
CASSLGRPGPDTQYF
>TRBV30|TRBJ2-5
CAWSSWDNQATQYF
>TRBV14|TRBJ1-4
CASSQDRGPGGATNEKLFF
>TRBV5-1|TRBJ1-5
CASSLYGTGGNQPQHF
>TRBV4-1|TRBJ1-1
CASSLSLDLNTEAFF
>TRBV18|TRBJ1-1
CASSPTTGRDTEAFF
>TRBV7-9|TRBJ1-3
CASSASGGPGNTIYF
>TRBV19|TRBJ2-1
CASTIQWASGRHEQFF
>TRBV9|TRBJ2-4
CASSPELAGGDLAKNIQYF
>TRBV14|TRBJ1-1
CASSLGTEAFF